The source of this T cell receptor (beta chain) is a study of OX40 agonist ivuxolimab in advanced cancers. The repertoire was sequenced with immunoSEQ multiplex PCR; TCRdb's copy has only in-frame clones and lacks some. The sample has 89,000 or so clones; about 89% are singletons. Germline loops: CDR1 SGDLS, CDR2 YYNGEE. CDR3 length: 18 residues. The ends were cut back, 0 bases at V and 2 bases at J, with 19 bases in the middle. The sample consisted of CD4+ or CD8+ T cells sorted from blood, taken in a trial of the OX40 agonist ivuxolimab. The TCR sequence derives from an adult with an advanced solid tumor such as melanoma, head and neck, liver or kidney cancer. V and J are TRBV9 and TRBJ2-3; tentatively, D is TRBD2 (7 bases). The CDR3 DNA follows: TGTGCCAGCAGCGTAGATTTGGGGGGGCAGCCCATCACAGATACGCAGTATTTT. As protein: CASSVDLGGQPITDTQYF.